A single sample is the source of the 2 T cell receptor beta chains below, sequenced in a study of T cell responses to AZD1222 COVID-19 vaccine. TCRdb's table, derived via immunoSEQ multiplex PCR, lists solely in-frame clones and lacks some. The sample includes approximately 91,000 clones, around nine tenths of them seen just once. The material was peripheral blood, obtained on day 0 of AZD1222 vaccination. These receptors were obtained from an adult in good health.

The chain has TRBV9 and TRBJ1-1, with 8 positions matching TRBD1. Trimming cost V 2 bases and J 3 bases; bases outside gene matches: 3. CDR1 SGDLS and CDR2 YYNGEE come from the germline V gene. The CDR3 is made up of 14 amino acids. For the CDR3, the DNA is TGTGCCAGCAGCGTGTCGACAGGGGACACTGAAGCTTTCTTT. It encodes CASSVSTGDTEAFF.

The V and J genes are TRBV12-3 or TRBV12-4 and TRBJ2-5, with no clear D. V was shortened by 3 bases and J by 5 bases, with 4 bases between the two germline ends. The CDR3 loop spans 11 amino acids. The CDR3 reads CASSFGETQYF. The CDR3, as DNA: TGTGCCAGCAGTTTTGGGGAGACCCAGTACTTC.